These 6 T cell receptor beta chains were sequenced from one sample in a study of blood T cell repertoires in COVID-19. Repertoires were generated with immunoSEQ multiplex PCR, while TCRdb's copy carries only in-frame clones and drops some. The sample shows 200,000 to 300,000 clones, more than 75% of them seen only once. Sequenced: peripheral blood. These receptors all come from a middle-aged woman who had recovered from COVID-19.

The chain has TRBV24-1 and TRBJ2-7, with 7 bases matching TRBD1. In germline, CDR1 is KGHDR, CDR2 SFDVKD. The CDR3 loop spans 14 amino acids. The V and J ends lost 5 bases and 4 bases, in that order; junction bases with no gene match: 7. CDR3 sequence (DNA): TGTGCCACCAGTGCCGCTGGACAGGCATACGAGCAGTACTTC. Translation gives CATSAAGQAYEQYF.

The chain employs TRBV3-1 (or the pseudogene TRBV3-2) and TRBJ1-3; a weak D match, TRBD1 (6 bases). This CDR3 contains 15 residues. CDR1 and CDR2 from the germline V gene are LGHDT and YNNKEL (reference sequence). Trimming stripped 5 bases from V and 4 bases from J, with 15 bases between. CDR3 sequence reads: CASSYQGQSGNTIYF. In DNA, the CDR3 is TGTGCCAGCAGCTACCAGGGGCAATCCGGAAACACCATATATTTT.

This clone was picked up a small number of times. The rearrangement joins TRBV7-2 to TRBJ1-4; no clear D gene. Trimming took off 0 bases at V and 13 bases at J, with 9 bases between the two ends. Germline CDR1 reads SGHTA; CDR2 reads FQGNSA. The CDR3 covers 12 residues. The CDR3: CASSLAGSGLFF. CDR3 coding DNA: TGTGCCAGCAGCTTAGCCGGCAGCGGACTGTTTTTT.

This chain links TRBV29-1 with TRBJ2-3; 13 bases map to TRBD2. The CDR3 extends over 15 amino acids. Germline lookup yields CDR1 SQVTM and CDR2 ANQGSEA. The J segment lost 4 bases and the V segment lost 2 bases, leaving 3 bases of the junction unmatched. The CDR3 DNA is TGCAGCGTTGAAAGGGGACTAGCGGGACCAGATACGCAGTATTTT. It translates to CSVERGLAGPDTQYF.

The chain has TRBV6-5 and TRBJ1-1; D is undetermined. The ends were cut back, 2 bases at V and 5 bases at J, with 9 bases in the middle. This CDR3 is built from 13 residues. CDR1 is MNHEY, CDR2 SVGAGI, per germline. Written as DNA, the CDR3 is TGTGCCAGCAGTTACGGCCCGAGGACTGAAGCTTTCTTT. It specifies CASSYGPRTEAFF.

This clone has only a few counts. The J gene is TRBJ2-5, the V gene TRBV19, with TRBD1 identical over 9 bases. CDR1 and CDR2 from the germline V gene are LNHDA and SQIVND (reference sequence). This CDR3 is 14 amino acids long. Trimming took 5 bases from V and 9 from J; bases not matched to a gene: 10. CDR3 in DNA: TGTGCCAGTAGTCCAGGACAGGGGCTCTCGGCCCAGTACTTC. As protein: CASSPGQGLSAQYF.